This TCR beta chain was observed in a study of cytomegalovirus exposure and HLA in healthy donors. Study-wide findings and caveats: Testing in vitro showed a few CMV-associated chains specific for CMV antigens. Clusters of TCRs from the first cohort tended to co-occur in the 120 or so validation repertoires (as a later analysis found).

The donors formed part of the approximately 130-subject validation cohort, distinct from the roughly 670-subject first cohort. The CDR3 consists of 13 residues. The ends lost 7 bases at V and 7 bases at J; junction bases unmatched: 8. Looked up from germline, CDR1 is MNHNS and CDR2 is SASEGT. Turning to this clone: Its antigen is undetermined.

The method was immunoSEQ multiplex PCR; TCRdb's version includes in-frame clones alone and lacks a portion of them. The sample has approximately 200,000 clones; approximately 86% are singletons. What was sequenced was PBMCs. The rearrangement uses TRBV6-1 and TRBJ2-7; 9 bases are shared with TRBD1. This clonotype originated in a woman under 30 in good health and CMV-seronegative. The DNA of the CDR3 is TGTGCCAGCAATGACAGGGGGTCTAAGGAGCAGTACTTC. It is translated as CASNDRGSKEQYF.